These 17 T cell receptor beta chains came from one sample sequenced in a study of blood T cell repertoires in COVID-19. Sequenced by immunoSEQ multiplex PCR; TCRdb stores in-frame clones only, minus some. The sample lists a few hundred thousand clones; approximately 85% were seen once. Sequenced sample: peripheral blood. All receptors come from a human donor with COVID-19, enrolled during active disease. The donor label of this sample is uncertain.

This clone came up once. The chain carries TRBV3-1 (or the pseudogene TRBV3-2) and TRBJ1-1; D is unresolved. This CDR3 contains 13 residues. CDR1 and CDR2 (germline): LGHDT, YNNKEL (reference sequence). The V end was cut by 0 bases, the J end by 5 bases, with 7 bases between. CDR3 coding DNA: TGTGCCAGCAGCCAAGACAGCGGGACTGAAGCTTTCTTT. Translation: CASSQDSGTEAFF.

The chain recombines TRBV27 with TRBJ1-2; D gene uncertain. V lost 2 bases and J lost 3, with 16 bases in between. The germline V gene has CDR1 MNHEY and CDR2 SMNVEV (reference sequence). This CDR3 is 16 amino acids long. In DNA form, the CDR3 reads TGTGCCAGCAGTTTACGGTTGGGCTCGCCGGACTATGGCTACACCTTC. Translating gives CASSLRLGSPDYGYTF.

CDR3 in DNA: TGTGCCAGTAGTTTCTCTTCTAGCAATCAGCCCCAGCATTTT. This gives the protein CASSFSSSNQPQHF. The chain employs TRBV19 and TRBJ1-5, with D unclear. The CDR3 consists of 14 residues. Germline assignment: CDR1 LNHDA and CDR2 SQIVND (reference sequence). Trimming removed 5 bases from V and 0 bases from J, with 8 bases in between. Full variable domain (outside the CDR3, taken from reference TRBV19 and TRBJ1-5): DGGITQSPKYLFRKEGQNVTLSCEQNLNHDAMYWYRQDPGQGLRLIYYSQIVNDFQKGDIAEGYSVSREKKESFPLTVTSAQKNPTAFYLCASSFSSSNQPQHFGDGTRLSIL.

The chain is built from TRBV2 and TRBJ1-2; 8 nucleotides agree with TRBD1. From germline, CDR1 is SNHLY and CDR2 FYNNEI. J gave up 3 bases and V 4 bases, and 4 bases lay outside the gene matches. The CDR3 consists of 14 residues. In nucleotides, the CDR3 is TGTGCCAGCAGTGTCGGGACAGGCTACTATGGCTACACCTTC. Its translation is CASSVGTGYYGYTF.

This rearrangement joins TRBV28 to TRBJ2-1; 8 bases match TRBD2. CDR1 MDHEN and CDR2 SYDVKM come from the germline V gene. The CDR3 runs 15 residues. Germline trimming cut 6 bases from V and 2 bases from J; bases unmatched to any gene: 6. The CDR3 nucleotides read TGTGCCAGCAGAGTAGCGGGGACGACCTACAATGAGCAGTTCTTC. It specifies CASRVAGTTYNEQFF.

The chain uses TRBV28 and TRBJ1-5; 9 bases fit TRBD1. Trimming cost V 3 bases and J 4 bases; bases outside gene matches: 7. CDR1 and CDR2 from the germline V gene are MDHEN and SYDVKM. CDR3 size: 16 residues. The CDR3 region has the DNA TGTGCCAGCAGTTTGCTCCGGGACAGGGATAATCAGCCCCAGCATTTT. Amino acids: CASSLLRDRDNQPQHF.

The chain carries TRBV6-1 and TRBJ2-7; maybe TRBD1 (5 bases). This CDR3 is 15 amino acids long. V lost 3 bases, J lost 3 bases, and 15 bases lay in between. Germline loops: CDR1 MNHNS, CDR2 SASEGT. CDR3 coding DNA: TGTGCCAGCAGTGATAGGCTTGGGGCCGACTACGAGCAGTACTTC. It encodes CASSDRLGADYEQYF.

The chain employs TRBV28 and TRBJ2-7, with D possibly being TRBD1 (5 bases). The V gene's germline CDR1 is MDHEN and CDR2 SYDVKM. The CDR3 covers 13 residues. The V end lost 6 bases, the J end lost 3 bases, and 12 bases lay between the germline ends. CDR3 in amino acids: CASSQGGDYEQYF. DNA of the CDR3: TGTGCCAGCAGCCAGGGTGGGGACTACGAGCAGTACTTC. Filled out from reference TRBV28 and TRBJ2-7, the complete variable domain reads DVKVTQSSRYLVKRTGEKVFLECVQDMDHENMFWYRQDPGLGLRLIYFSYDVKMKEKGDIPEGYSVSREKKERFSLILESASTNQTSMYLCASSQGGDYEQYFGPGTRLTVT.

The sample holds one count of this clone. The rearrangement uses TRBV7-3 and TRBJ2-3; 9 bases are a match to TRBD2. The CDR3 contains 15 residues. Germline CDR1 is SGHTA and CDR2 is FQGTGA. With 3 bases clipped from V and 4 bases from J, the junction kept 5 bases outside the gene matches. The CDR3 nucleotides are TGTGCCAGCAGCTTGATAGCGGGAGTGGCAGATACGCAGTATTTT. As protein: CASSLIAGVADTQYF.

The rearrangement joins TRBV7-3 to TRBJ1-2; D possibly corresponds to TRBD1 (5 bases). Germline CDR1 and CDR2: SGHTA and FQGTGA. The CDR3 loop spans 15 amino acids. V gave up 5 bases and J gave up 4 bases, with 17 bases separating them. CDR3 loop: CASSPNPPTVYGYTF. For the CDR3, the DNA is TGTGCCAGCAGCCCCAATCCTCCGACAGTCTATGGCTACACCTTC.

This sequence joins TRBV7-9 and TRBJ1-1; 8 nucleotides align to TRBD1. V gave up 4 bases and J gave up 8 bases; unmatched junction bases: 6. This CDR3 region has 13 residues. Germline CDR1 is SEHNR and CDR2 is FQNEAQ (reference sequence). The CDR3 spells CASSSRGQGEAFF. Here the CDR3 DNA reads TGTGCCAGCAGCTCCAGGGGGCAGGGGGAAGCTTTCTTT. Full variable domain (rest looked up from reference TRBV7-9 and TRBJ1-1): DTGVSQNPRHKITKRGQNVTFRCDPISEHNRLYWYRQTLGQGPEFLTYFQNEAQLEKSRLLSDRFSAERPKGSFSTLEIQRTEQGDSAMYLCASSSRGQGEAFFGQGTRLTVV.

This CDR3 is CASSAGEAGKTQYF. CDR3 in DNA: TGCGCCAGCAGTGCGGGAGAGGCTGGGAAGACCCAGTACTTC. The chain couples TRBV23-1 to TRBJ2-5; TRBD2 agrees at 7 bases. TRBV23-1 is an ORF; its function is uncertain. This CDR3 comprises 14 residues. After removal of 5 bases from V and 6 bases from J, the junction contained 9 bases not matched to a gene.

The gene calls are TRBV5-1 and TRBJ1-1; D is perhaps TRBD1 (5 bases). V shed 0 bases and J shed 5 bases, with 8 bases lying between them. The CDR3 spans 13 residues. Germline V gene sequence: CDR1 SGHRS, CDR2 YFSETQ. CDR3: CASSLAGLTEAFF. The CDR3 DNA sequence: TGCGCCAGCAGCTTGGCAGGGTTAACTGAAGCTTTCTTT.

This chain uses TRBV7-8 with TRBJ2-7; 10 bases map to TRBD2. The CDR3 is 15 residues long. Germline-derived CDR1 and CDR2 are SGHVS and FQNEAQ. Germline trimming cut 3 bases from V and 2 bases from J; bases unmatched to any gene: 4. The CDR3 region is CASSLGTSVAYEQYF. Here the CDR3 DNA reads TGTGCCAGCAGCTTGGGGACTAGCGTCGCCTACGAGCAGTACTTC.

The chain recombines TRBV18 with TRBJ2-4; 8 nucleotides line up with TRBD1. The germline CDR1 and CDR2 sequences are KGHSH and LQKENI. Losses at the gene ends were 4 bases for V and 3 bases for J; bases not matched to a gene: 5. CDR3 length equals 15 residues. The CDR3 sequence is CASSRQTGDKNIQYF. For the CDR3, the DNA is TGTGCCAGCTCACGACAGACAGGGGACAAAAACATTCAGTACTTC.

V and J are TRBV7-2 and TRBJ1-2; D might be TRBD1 (5 bases). The V end was cut by 5 bases, the J end by 0 bases, with 13 bases between. This CDR3 has 15 residues. Germline V CDR1 and CDR2: SGHTA, FQGNSA. The CDR3 nucleotides read TGTGCCAGCAGCCGGGGGGACCGAGCTAACTATGGCTACACCTTC. Protein product: CASSRGDRANYGYTF.

This chain connects TRBV5-8 to TRBJ1-5; D is perhaps TRBD1 (6 bases). Per germline, CDR1 SGHTS and CDR2 YDEGEE. V gave up 2 bases and J gave up 0 bases, with 18 bases separating them. This CDR3 is 18 amino acids long. CDR3 nucleotide sequence: TGTGCCAGCAGCTTTTTAAAGACAGGACGTGCTAGCAATCAGCCCCAGCATTTT. Its protein is CASSFLKTGRASNQPQHF.